The 28 T cell receptor beta chains below all came from one sample that was sequenced in a study of T-cell memory formation after mild COVID-19. One entry per CDR3 protein, called by TCRdb with MiXCR from the 5' RACE reads. The sample includes 350,000 to 450,000 distinct CDR3 sequences, approximately 15% of them seen just once. Sequencing was performed on PBMCs or a T cell subset sorted from them (not recorded which). These receptors all come from a young man who had mild COVID-19 (a few samples of this study predate the infection). Cell type and time point are not known.

In this sample, this clonotype turned up a few times. The chain carries TRBV18 and TRBJ2-7; D is perhaps TRBD1 or TRBD2 (5 bases each). The CDR3 extends over 15 amino acids. Germline CDR1 KGHSH, CDR2 LQKENI. V was cut by 3 bases and J by 0 bases, with 12 bases left in between. CDR3 region: CASSPGTSSSYEQYF. CDR3 sequence (DNA): TGTGCCAGCTCACCCGGGACCTCCAGCTCCTACGAGCAGTACTTC.

Ten or more counts support this clonotype. This sequence joins TRBV4-3 and TRBJ2-3; D gene ambiguous. The CDR3 runs 15 residues. Germline V lookup: CDR1 LGHNA, CDR2 YSLEER. The V and J ends lost 1 base and 7 bases respectively, with 15 bases between them. CDR3 sequence reads: CASSQVLQRGNTQYF. The CDR3 DNA reads as TGCGCCAGCAGCCAAGTCCTCCAGAGAGGAAATACGCAGTATTTT.

The V and J genes are TRBV19 and TRBJ1-4, with TRBD1 as a possible D gene (5 bases). From germline, CDR1 is LNHDA and CDR2 SQIVND (reference sequence). The CDR3 covers 13 residues. V shed 8 bases and J shed 14 bases, with 21 bases lying between them. The DNA for the CDR3 is TGTGCCAGTTCCGGGACGGCACCGTTTGGGCTGTTTTTT. It specifies CASSGTAPFGLFF.

The sample holds a few counts of this clonotype. DNA of the CDR3: TGCGCCAGCAGCCGAAAAGGGGAGGGGACAGGGCTTCATTCACCCCTCCACTTT. Protein: CASSRKGEGTGLHSPLHF. The chain couples TRBV4-1 to TRBJ1-6; 9 bases fit TRBD1. This CDR3 region has 18 residues. Germline V gene lookup returns CDR1 MGHRA and CDR2 YSYEKL. The J segment lost 8 bases and the V segment lost 4 bases, leaving 15 bases of the junction unmatched.

This clonotype was seen more than once but under ten times. The chain couples TRBV7-2 to TRBJ2-5; 11 bases line up with TRBD1. V lost 5 bases and J lost 7; bases outside the gene matches: 9. Per the germline V gene, CDR1 is SGHTA and CDR2 is FQGNSA. The CDR3 has 15 residues. CDR3 sequence: CASSPPADRGRTQYF. In DNA form, the CDR3 reads TGTGCCAGCAGCCCACCGGCGGACAGGGGGCGGACCCAGTACTTC.

This clonotype showed up just a few times. The CDR3 here is CASSLIGRVYGYTF. DNA for the CDR3: TGTGCCAGCAGCTTAATCGGCCGGGTCTATGGCTACACCTTC. The rearrangement joins TRBV7-9 to TRBJ1-2; no clear D. Germline CDR1 is SEHNR and CDR2 is FQNEAQ (reference sequence). The CDR3 is made up of 14 amino acids. Trimming pared 2 bases from V and 4 bases from J, leaving 11 bases between.

The sample holds many counts of this clonotype. This chain links TRBV7-3 with TRBJ2-6, with D unclear. Trimming cost V 5 bases and J 0 bases, with 8 bases left between them. Looked up from germline, CDR1 is SGHTA and CDR2 is FQGTGA. The CDR3 totals 15 residues. The DNA of the CDR3 is TGTGCCAGCAGCCGATCGCGCTCTGGGGCCAACGTCCTGACTTTC. Residues: CASSRSRSGANVLTF.

This clonotype was counted between two and nine times. The chain links TRBV5-1 to TRBJ1-6, with 12 nucleotides matching TRBD1. Losses at the gene ends were 4 bases for V and 14 bases for J; bases not matched to a gene: 7. This CDR3 comprises 14 residues. The germline CDR1 and CDR2 sequences are SGHRS and YFSETQ. The CDR3 sequence is CASSEPGQGAALHF. Written as DNA, the CDR3 is TGCGCCAGCAGCGAGCCGGGACAGGGGGCCGCCCTCCACTTT.

The genes are TRBV20-1 and TRBJ2-5; D is uncertain. V was clipped by 3 bases and J by 1 base, with 6 bases between them. The length of the CDR3 is 12 residues. Germline CDR1 is DFQATT and CDR2 is SNEGSKA (reference sequence). The CDR3 region is CSARDGQETQYF. The CDR3 DNA reads as TGCAGTGCTAGGGACGGCCAAGAGACCCAGTACTTC.

The gene calls are TRBV5-1 and TRBJ2-3; perhaps D is TRBD1 or TRBD2 (5 bases each). V was shortened by 2 bases and J by 6 bases, with 25 bases between the two germline ends. CDR1 and CDR2 from the germline V gene are SGHRS and YFSETQ. The CDR3 runs 18 residues. Written as DNA, the CDR3 is TGCGCCAGCAGCTTTGCGACCTCCGGGACGTGGTCACCCGATACGCAGTATTTT. It specifies CASSFATSGTWSPDTQYF.

This clonotype has at least ten counts. The chain recombines TRBV12-3 or TRBV12-4 with TRBJ2-3; 12 nucleotides match TRBD2. The CDR3 has 15 amino acids. V shed 1 base and J 5 bases; nucleotides not matched to a gene: 1. Written as DNA, the CDR3 is TGTGCCAGCAGTTTAGAACTAGCGGGGGGAGATACGCAGTATTTT. It codes for CASSLELAGGDTQYF.

In its sample, this clonotype was seen a few times. The rearrangement links TRBV24-1 to TRBJ1-2, with D uncertain. Germline values: CDR1 KGHDR, CDR2 SFDVKD. Trimming took off 3 bases at V and 3 bases at J, with 4 bases between the two ends. The CDR3 has 12 residues. This CDR3 reads CATSDAHYGYTF. For the CDR3, the DNA is TGTGCCACCAGTGATGCTCACTATGGCTACACCTTC.

This clonotype was counted only a few times. The chain links TRBV20-1 to TRBJ2-2; 7 positions agree with TRBD2. The germline gives CDR1 DFQATT, CDR2 SNEGSKA (reference sequence). With 3 bases clipped from V and 1 base from J, the junction kept 5 bases outside the gene matches. The CDR3 loop spans 15 amino acids. Here the CDR3 DNA reads TGCAGTGCTAGCCGTGGGGGGGGGAACACCGGGGAGCTGTTTTTT. As protein: CSASRGGGNTGELFF.

This clonotype was seen repeatedly, ten times or more. The rearrangement joins TRBV20-1 to TRBJ2-1; possibly TRBD1 or TRBD2 for D (5 bases each). The CDR3 covers 16 residues. Germline CDR1 DFQATT, CDR2 SNEGSKA (reference sequence). Trimming stripped 2 bases from V and 0 bases from J, with 14 bases between. The CDR3: CSARSPEGSSYNEQFF. The DNA of the CDR3 is TGCAGTGCTAGATCCCCTGAGGGGAGCTCCTACAATGAGCAGTTCTTC.

The V and J genes are TRBV7-6 and TRBJ2-5; the match to TRBD2 covers 14 bases. Germline V gives CDR1 SGHVS, CDR2 FNYEAQ. This CDR3 has 18 amino acids. The trim removed 1 base at V and 6 bases at J, leaving 10 bases unmatched. CDR3 amino acids: CASSLGSTSGGAGKTQYF. The CDR3 coding sequence is TGTGCCAGCAGCTTAGGTTCGACTAGCGGGGGGGCCGGGAAGACCCAGTACTTC.

DNA for the CDR3: TGTGCCAGCAGCGCGGGGTTCTCCTACAATGAGCAGTTCTTC. This encodes CASSAGFSYNEQFF. This chain links TRBV9 with TRBJ2-1; TRBD2 is a possible D gene (5 bases). This CDR3 comprises 14 residues. V was clipped by 3 bases and J by 0 bases, with 7 bases between them. The germline V gene has CDR1 SGDLS and CDR2 YYNGEE.

This clonotype was detected a few times. This rearrangement joins TRBV7-8 to TRBJ2-5; D perhaps matches TRBD2 (6 bases). The CDR3 contains 15 residues. The V gene's germline CDR1 is SGHVS and CDR2 FQNEAQ. Trimming pared 8 bases from V and 3 bases from J, leaving 19 bases between. The CDR3: CASRRPWGVEETQYF. The CDR3 bases are TGTGCCAGCCGAAGACCCTGGGGGGTCGAAGAGACCCAGTACTTC.

The chain links TRBV4-1 to TRBJ1-2; maybe TRBD1 (5 bases). Trimming took off 3 bases at V and 2 bases at J, with 7 bases between the two ends. CDR3 length: 13 amino acids. Germline V gene data show CDR1 as MGHRA and CDR2 as YSYEKL. CDR3 nucleotides: TGCGCCAGCAGCCAGTGGACAAACTATGGCTACACCTTC. Its translation is CASSQWTNYGYTF.

This clonotype was recorded at least ten times. The rearrangement joins TRBV10-3 to TRBJ1-3; TRBD1 matches 7 bases. Germline V gives CDR1 ENHRY, CDR2 SYGVKD. The junction had 5 bases not matched to a gene; V was cut back by 0 bases and J by 0 bases. This CDR3 has 17 amino acids. Written as DNA, the CDR3 is TGTGCCATCAGTGAGTCAAGACAGGGTTTCTCTGGAAACACCATATATTTT. Its protein product is CAISESRQGFSGNTIYF.

The chain employs TRBV3-1 and TRBJ2-4, with D possibly being TRBD2 (6 bases). V was shortened by 3 bases and J by 6 bases, with 12 bases between the two germline ends. The CDR3 is 14 residues long. Germline V gene data show CDR1 as LGHDT and CDR2 as YNNKEL (reference sequence). CDR3 in amino acids: CASSHFRGRNIQYF. Here the CDR3 DNA reads TGTGCCAGCAGCCATTTCCGGGGGAGAAACATTCAGTACTTC.

The V gene is TRBV9, the J gene TRBJ1-2; D perhaps matches TRBD1 (5 bases). Germline V gives CDR1 SGDLS, CDR2 YYNGEE. The CDR3 has 13 residues. V lost 3 bases and J 7 bases, leaving 13 bases between the germline ends. CDR3 in DNA: TGTGCCAGCAGCGACGGGGGGGATCCTGGCTACACCTTC. Translating gives CASSDGGDPGYTF.

The gene calls are TRBV12-3 or TRBV12-4 and TRBJ2-4, with D possibly being TRBD1 or TRBD2 (5 bases each). This CDR3 has 14 residues. Trimming pared 8 bases from V and 0 bases from J, leaving 11 bases between. The CDR3 nucleotides are TGTGCCAGCGCCGGTGGGGGAGCCAAAAACATTCAGTACTTC. Amino acid sequence: CASAGGGAKNIQYF.

The CDR3 reads CASSFNSGGSSYNEQFF. The CDR3 coding sequence is TGTGCCAGCAGCTTTAATAGCGGGGGGAGCTCCTACAATGAGCAGTTCTTC. The genes are TRBV7-8 and TRBJ2-1, with 10 bases identical to TRBD2. CDR1 SGHVS and CDR2 FQNEAQ come from the germline V gene. The CDR3 has 17 residues. Trimming cost V 3 bases and J 0 bases; bases outside gene matches: 5. Full variable domain (remainder filled in from reference TRBV7-8 and TRBJ2-1): GAGVSQSPRYKVAKRGQDVALRCDPISGHVSLFWYQQALGQGPEFLTYFQNEAQLDKSGLPSDRFFAERPEGSVSTLKIQRTQQEDSAVYLCASSFNSGGSSYNEQFFGPGTRLTVL.

The gene calls are TRBV20-1 and TRBJ2-1; 11 bases map to TRBD2. CDR1 is DFQATT and CDR2 is SNEGSKA in the germline V gene (reference sequence). Trimming took 0 bases from V and 6 from J; bases not matched to a gene: 10. The CDR3 extends over 17 amino acids. The CDR3 DNA is TGCAGTGCTAGAGATCGGGGGCGTAGCGGGGGGGCCAATGAGCAGTTCTTC. Encoded protein: CSARDRGRSGGANEQFF.

The chain carries TRBV10-3 and TRBJ1-5, with D possibly matching TRBD1 (5 bases). This CDR3 has 13 amino acids. Trimming removed 7 bases from V and 5 bases from J, with 12 bases in between. CDR1 is ENHRY and CDR2 is SYGVKD in the germline V gene. CDR3 bases: TGTGCCATCAATAAGGGGTCGGATCAGCCCCAGCATTTT. This gives the protein CAINKGSDQPQHF.

The chain uses TRBV20-1 and TRBJ1-5; no clear D. The germline V gene encodes CDR1 DFQATT and CDR2 SNEGSKA (reference sequence). The CDR3 runs 12 residues. Deletions cut 2 bases from V and 4 bases from J, with 6 bases between. Written as DNA, the CDR3 is TGCAGTGCTAGATCAGCGAATCAGCCCCAGCATTTT. Translated: CSARSANQPQHF.

J is TRBJ2-5 and V is TRBV7-9; maybe TRBD2 (5 bases). Trimming removed 2 bases from V and 7 bases from J, with 14 bases in between. CDR1 is SEHNR and CDR2 is FQNEAQ in the germline V gene (reference sequence). The CDR3 consists of 14 residues. CDR3 region: CASSLSAGWGTQYF. CDR3 nucleotide sequence: TGTGCCAGCAGCTTATCGGCGGGCTGGGGGACCCAGTACTTC.

This chain uses TRBV4-1 with TRBJ2-5; D may match TRBD1 or TRBD2 (6 bases each). The germline V and J ends were trimmed by 0 bases and 3 bases, with 14 bases remaining between them. From germline, CDR1 is MGHRA and CDR2 YSYEKL. The CDR3 covers 16 residues. The CDR3, as DNA: TGCGCCAGCAGCCAAGAAGGTGGGGGGCTGGAAGAGACCCAGTACTTC. Encoded protein: CASSQEGGGLEETQYF.